This T cell receptor beta chain was sequenced in a study of T cells in Graves' hyperthyroidism and ophthalmopathy. The CDR3 extends over 15 amino acids. Trimming cost V 6 bases and J 0 bases, with 12 bases left between them. Germline values: CDR1 MNHNS, CDR2 SASEGT. Study outcomes and limitations: Blood samples included most of the expanded thyroid clonotypes exceeding 0.001. A model built on 13 V-J features separated ophthalmopathy from stable hyperthyroidism.

Hyperthyroidism had been newly diagnosed in patients aged 18 to 65, and its duration was under 2 months. Fresh peripheral blood, 8 to 10 ml of it, supplied the PBMCs. Regions amplified from RNA transcripts were the TCR beta CDR3 regions. First-round RT-PCR targeting the TCR CDR3 was performed with the HTBI primer set. TCRdb itself ran the multiplex PCR reads through MiXCR, one entry per CDR3 protein. The sample has around 350,000 distinct CDR3 sequences, approximately 19% seen once. This clonotype was seen ten or more times. Its target is unknown. Sequencing was performed on blood. The source is a woman between 18 and 29 years old with Graves' hyperthyroidism. This chain uses TRBV6-1 with TRBJ1-5; unclear D gene. CDR3 DNA sequence: TGTGCCAGCAGAAGCGGAGGGATTAGCAATCAGCCCCAGCATTTT. This codes for CASRSGGISNQPQHF.